This record covers a single T cell receptor (beta chain). What it recognizes is unknown. The sample is drawn from a study of cytomegalovirus exposure and HLA in healthy donors. Study information: Within an early data release were 85 million or so unique TCRs drawn from HLA-typed donors.

In the PCR, 60 Vbeta and 13 Jbeta primers were used. Sequencing used immunoSEQ multiplex PCR; TCRdb keeps in-frame clones, though not all of them. The sample holds about 150,000 clones, 80% seen once. CDR1 is SGHTA and CDR2 is FQGNSA in the germline V gene. The CDR3 covers 14 residues. The ends were cut back, 3 bases at V and 0 bases at J, with 5 bases in the middle. Findings and limits, study-wide: A later examination showed that TCR association rates differed by HLA locus, with DRB1 most and HLA-C fewest. According to a later analysis, donors in an Asian-associated ancestry cluster reportedly had fewer N-insertions than the approximately 730-donor mean.

This receptor was obtained from a man aged 30 to 39 in good health and CMV-seropositive. V gene TRBV7-2 combines with J gene TRBJ2-2; D uncertain. The source material was PBMCs. The chain's CDR3 is CASSFSANTGELFF. The CDR3 bases are TGTGCCAGCAGCTTCAGTGCGAACACCGGGGAGCTGTTTTTT.